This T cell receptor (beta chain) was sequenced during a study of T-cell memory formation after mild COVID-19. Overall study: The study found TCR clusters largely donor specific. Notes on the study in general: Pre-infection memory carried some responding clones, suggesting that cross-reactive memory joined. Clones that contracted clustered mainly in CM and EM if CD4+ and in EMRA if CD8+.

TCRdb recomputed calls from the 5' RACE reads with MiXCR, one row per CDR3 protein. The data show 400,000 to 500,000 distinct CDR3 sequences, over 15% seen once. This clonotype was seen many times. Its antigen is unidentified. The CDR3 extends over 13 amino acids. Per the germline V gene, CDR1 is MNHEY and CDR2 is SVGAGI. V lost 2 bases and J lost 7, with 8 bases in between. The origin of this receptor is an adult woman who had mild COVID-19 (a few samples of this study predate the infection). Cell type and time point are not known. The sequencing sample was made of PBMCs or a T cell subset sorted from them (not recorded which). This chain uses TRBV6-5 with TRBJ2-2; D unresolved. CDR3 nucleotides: TGTGCCAGCAGTTACGGGAACGTCGGGGAGCTGTTTTTT. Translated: CASSYGNVGELFF.